The T cell receptor beta chain described here comes from a study of shared T cell receptors in the human thymus. CDR1 MGHRA and CDR2 YSYEKL come from the germline V gene. There are 16 residues in the CDR3. V lost 4 bases and J lost 0, with 16 bases in between. The method was immunoSEQ multiplex PCR; TCRdb's version includes in-frame clones alone and lacks a portion of them. The profile shows 600,000 to 900,000 clones, 70% to 90% of them singletons. This same sample was also taken into another study, of human thymus T cells. That work states: Immunologically healthy infants in Finland undergoing congenital heart defect surgery were the donors. Resections from corrective heart surgery provided thymus tissue. Thymic as well as blood repertoires seemed to favor certain V and J genes unevenly. Related reports documented highly overlapping thymic repertoires among unrelated individuals.

This clonotype was sampled from a girl in the first two years of life with a congenital heart defect. The sequencing input was thymocytes. This rearrangement joins TRBV4-1 to TRBJ2-7; a weak D match, TRBD2 (5 bases). The CDR3 DNA reads as TGCGCCAGCAGCCCCCGTCCACTAGTCCTCTCCTACGAGCAGTACTTC. Its protein is CASSPRPLVLSYEQYF.